The clone carrying this T cell receptor (beta chain) was detected only a few times. Its antigen remains unidentified. TCRdb reprocessed the reads with MiXCR, giving one entry per CDR3 protein. The table has some 350,000 distinct CDR3 sequences, 15% to 20% seen once. The V end was cut by 2 bases, the J end by 1 base, with 23 bases between. The CDR3 is made up of 19 amino acids. CDR1 is LGHNA and CDR2 is YNFKEQ in the germline V gene. The sample belongs to a study of T cell repertoires in cytomegalovirus infection. Looking at the study overall: Indicated by public TCR beta signatures were CMV infection and matching HLA type. Study-level results: Dominant in the ex vivo response were TCR beta clonotypes restricted by HLA-C and specific for CMV. People with CMV and the relevant HLA were identified by cumulative public TCR beta family frequency.

The chain uses TRBV4-2 and TRBJ1-1, with D possibly TRBD1 on 5 matching bases. The receptor was derived from a human donor in good health (CMV status not recorded). Some clones in this sample may be carry-over from other donors' samples. Material for sequencing was PBMCs. This CDR3 reads CASSQLTFGPQESNTEAFF. DNA for the CDR3: TGTGCCAGCAGCCAACTTACCTTTGGCCCACAGGAGTCGAACACTGAAGCTTTCTTT.